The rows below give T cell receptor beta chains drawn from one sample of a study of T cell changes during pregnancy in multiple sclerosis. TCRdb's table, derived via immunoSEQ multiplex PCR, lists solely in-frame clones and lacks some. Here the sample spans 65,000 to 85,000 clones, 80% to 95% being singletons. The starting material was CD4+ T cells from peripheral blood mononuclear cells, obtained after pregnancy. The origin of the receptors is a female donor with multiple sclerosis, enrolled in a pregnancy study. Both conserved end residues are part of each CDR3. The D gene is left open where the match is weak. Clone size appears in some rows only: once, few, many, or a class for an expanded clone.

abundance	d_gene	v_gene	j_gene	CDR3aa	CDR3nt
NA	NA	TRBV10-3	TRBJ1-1	CAISEYLSAGTEAFF	TGTGCCATCAGTGAGTACCTCTCCGCGGGCACTGAAGCTTTCTTT
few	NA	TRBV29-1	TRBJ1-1	CSVLNTEAFF	TGCAGCGTTTTAAACACTGAAGCTTTCTTT
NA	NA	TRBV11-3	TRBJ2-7	CASSPGHRAMNEQYF	TGTGCCAGCAGCCCCGGCCACAGGGCGATGAACGAGCAGTACTTC
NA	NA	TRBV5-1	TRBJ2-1	CASSSGVLGDEQFF	TGCGCCAGCAGCTCCGGGGTCCTCGGGGATGAGCAGTTCTTC
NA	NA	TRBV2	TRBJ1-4	CASSEGGLGRGNEKLFF	TGTGCCAGCAGTGAAGGGGGTTTGGGCAGGGGAAATGAAAAACTGTTTTTT
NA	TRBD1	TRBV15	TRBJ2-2	CATSRERTGGTGELFF	TGTGCCACCAGCAGAGAAAGGACAGGGGGCACCGGGGAGCTGTTTTTT
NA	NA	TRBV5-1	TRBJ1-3	CASSLQQGFSGNTIYF	TGCGCCAGCAGCTTGCAACAGGGCTTCTCTGGAAACACCATATATTTT
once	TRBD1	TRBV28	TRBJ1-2	CASLRNSGQSNYGYTF	TGTGCCAGCCTCCGAAATTCGGGACAGAGTAACTATGGCTACACCTTC
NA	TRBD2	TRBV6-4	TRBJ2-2	CASSVLAGLNTGELFF	TGTGCCAGCAGCGTACTAGCGGGACTGAACACCGGGGAGCTGTTTTTT
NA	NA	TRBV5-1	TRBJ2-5	CASSPQGSQETQYF	TGCGCCAGCAGCCCCCAGGGGTCACAAGAGACCCAGTACTTC
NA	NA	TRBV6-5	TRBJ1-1	CASSYLGAAFF	TGTGCCAGCAGTTACTTGGGGGCGGCTTTCTTT
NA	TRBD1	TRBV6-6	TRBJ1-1	CASSYLSGGSTEAFF	TGTGCCAGCAGTTACTTGTCAGGGGGGAGCACTGAAGCTTTCTTT
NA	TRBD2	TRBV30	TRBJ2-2	CAWSEGLAGVGELFF	TGTGCCTGGAGTGAGGGACTAGCGGGAGTCGGGGAGCTGTTTTTT
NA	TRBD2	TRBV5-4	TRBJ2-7	CASSPTSGSGSYEQYF	TGTGCCAGCAGCCCTACTAGCGGGAGTGGCTCCTACGAGCAGTACTTC
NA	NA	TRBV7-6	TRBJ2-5	CASSLEGRVETQYF	TGTGCCAGCAGCTTAGAGGGCAGGGTGGAGACCCAGTACTTC
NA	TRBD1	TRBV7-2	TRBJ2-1	CASSPGTAYNEQFF	TGTGCCAGCAGCCCCGGGACAGCCTACAATGAGCAGTTCTTC
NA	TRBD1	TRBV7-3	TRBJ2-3	CASSAGQVTTDTQYF	TGTGCCAGCAGCGCGGGACAGGTTACCACAGATACGCAGTATTTT
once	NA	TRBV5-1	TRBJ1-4	CASKPSGLTNEKLFF	TGCGCCAGCAAGCCCTCCGGGTTGACTAATGAAAAACTGTTTTTT
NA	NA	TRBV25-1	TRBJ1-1	CASSASGDFTEAFF	TGTGCCAGCAGTGCATCCGGGGACTTCACTGAAGCTTTCTTT
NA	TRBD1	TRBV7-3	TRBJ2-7	CASSLTGGGEQYF	TGTGCCAGCAGTTTAACAGGGGGTGGCGAGCAGTACTTC
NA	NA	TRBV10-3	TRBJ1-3	CAIGEVDGNTIYF	TGTGCCATCGGAGAGGTAGATGGAAACACCATATATTTT
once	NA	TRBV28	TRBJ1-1	CASSLLGALEAFF	TGTGCCAGCAGTTTATTAGGGGCCTTGGAAGCTTTCTTT
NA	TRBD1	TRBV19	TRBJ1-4	CASGQVTNEKLFF	TGTGCCAGTGGACAGGTCACTAATGAAAAACTGTTTTTT
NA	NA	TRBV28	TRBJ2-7	CASSSDRTAYEQYF	TGTGCCAGCAGTTCCGACAGGACGGCCTACGAGCAGTACTTC
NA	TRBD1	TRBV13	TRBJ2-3	CASSANTGASTDTQYF	TGTGCCAGCAGCGCAAACACAGGGGCTAGCACAGATACGCAGTATTTT
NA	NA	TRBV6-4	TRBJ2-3	CASSLDRGDTQYF	TGTGCCAGCAGCCTCGACCGGGGGGATACGCAGTATTTT
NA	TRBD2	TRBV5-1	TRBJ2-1	CASSDLAGVSNEQFF	TGCGCCAGCAGTGATCTAGCGGGAGTTAGCAATGAGCAGTTCTTC
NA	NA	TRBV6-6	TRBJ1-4	CASTRFRGDEKLFF	TGTGCCAGCACCCGATTCAGGGGAGATGAAAAACTGTTTTTT
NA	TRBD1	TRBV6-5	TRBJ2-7	CASSYVGQGYEQYF	TGTGCCAGCAGTTACGTGGGACAGGGATACGAGCAGTACTTC
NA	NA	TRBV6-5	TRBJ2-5	CASSRGETQYF	TGTGCCAGCAGTAGAGGGGAGACCCAGTACTTC
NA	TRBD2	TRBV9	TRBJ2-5	CASSAGTSGQETQYF	TGTGCCAGCAGCGCCGGGACTAGCGGGCAAGAGACCCAGTACTTC
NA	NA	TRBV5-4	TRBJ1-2	CASRSGNEGVLGYTF	TGTGCCAGCAGGTCGGGGAATGAGGGGGTATTAGGCTACACCTTC
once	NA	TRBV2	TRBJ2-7	CASCFGDRPLYEQYF	TGTGCCAGCTGTTTTGGAGACAGGCCCCTCTACGAGCAGTACTTC
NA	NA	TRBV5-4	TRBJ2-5	CASSLDGGGEETQYF	TGTGCCAGCAGCTTGGACGGGGGAGGAGAAGAGACCCAGTACTTC
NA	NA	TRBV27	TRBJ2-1	CASGRPNQAYNEQFF	TGTGCCAGCGGCCGTCCCAATCAGGCCTACAATGAGCAGTTCTTC
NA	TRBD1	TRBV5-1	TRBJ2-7	CASSLPHGTGKNEQYF	TGCGCCAGCAGCTTGCCACACGGGACAGGGAAAAACGAGCAGTACTTC
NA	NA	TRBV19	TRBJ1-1	CASRRGGTEAFF	TGTGCCTCCCGGAGGGGGGGAACTGAAGCTTTCTTT
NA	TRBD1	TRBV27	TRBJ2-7	CASSFFGQGAYEQYF	TGTGCCAGCAGTTTCTTCGGACAGGGCGCCTACGAGCAGTACTTC
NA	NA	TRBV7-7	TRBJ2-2	CASSRVGTGDPSGRAPGELFF	TGTGCCAGCAGCCGTGTCGGGACAGGGGATCCTAGCGGGAGAGCCCCCGGGGAGCTGTTTTTT
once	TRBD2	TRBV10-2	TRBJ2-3	CASTLAGGRTDTQYF	TGCGCCAGCACGTTGGCGGGAGGACGCACAGATACGCAGTATTTT
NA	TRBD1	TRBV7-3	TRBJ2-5	CASSLGGQGRETQYF	TGTGCCAGCAGCTTAGGAGGACAGGGACGAGAGACCCAGTACTTC
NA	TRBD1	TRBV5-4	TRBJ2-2	CASSTQGADTGELFF	TGTGCCAGCAGCACCCAGGGGGCTGACACCGGGGAGCTGTTTTTT
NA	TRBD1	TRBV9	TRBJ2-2	CASSTGQGWAGELFF	TGTGCCAGCAGCACCGGACAGGGGTGGGCCGGGGAGCTGTTTTTT
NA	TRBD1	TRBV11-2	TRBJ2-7	CASSLVTGYEQYF	TGTGCCAGCAGCTTAGTGACAGGGTACGAGCAGTACTTC
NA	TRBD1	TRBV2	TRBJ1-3	CASTRDRSSGNTIYF	TGTGCCAGCACCCGGGACAGATCCTCTGGAAACACCATATATTTT
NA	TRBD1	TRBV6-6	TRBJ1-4	CASSPGQGTTNEKLFF	TGTGCCAGCAGTCCGGGACAGGGCACAACTAATGAAAAACTGTTTTTT
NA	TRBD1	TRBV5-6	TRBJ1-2	CASSPRDRGIGGYTF	TGTGCCAGCAGCCCACGGGACAGGGGAATAGGGGGCTACACCTTC
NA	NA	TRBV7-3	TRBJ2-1	CASSLNRVDNEQFF	TGTGCCAGCAGCTTAAATCGGGTTGACAATGAGCAGTTCTTC
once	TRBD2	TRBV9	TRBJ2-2	CASSADAPRSLSGGHNTGELFF	TGTGCCAGCAGCGCCGACGCACCTCGGTCTTTAAGCGGGGGGCACAACACCGGGGAGCTGTTTTTT
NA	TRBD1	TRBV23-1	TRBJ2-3	CASSLGGGGTGFTDTQYF	TGCGCCAGCAGTCTGGGGGGAGGCGGGACAGGGTTTACAGATACGCAGTATTTT
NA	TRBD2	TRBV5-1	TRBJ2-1	CASSLKNGTSGTRNSYNEQFF	TGCGCCAGCAGCTTGAAAAACGGGACTAGCGGAACCCGAAACAGCTACAATGAGCAGTTCTTC
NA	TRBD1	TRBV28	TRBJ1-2	CASGDRGVDGYTF	TGTGCCAGCGGTGACAGGGGAGTCGATGGCTACACCTTC
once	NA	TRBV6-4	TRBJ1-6	CASSENYFSPNSPLHF	TGTGCCAGCAGTGAGAACTATTTTTCCCCGAATTCACCCCTCCACTTT